This entry describes one TCR beta chain. The data stem from a study of shared clonotypes between healthy human individuals. For the study at large: The plates for each donor numbered three CD4 naive, three CD4 memory, two CD8 naive and one CD8 memory.

The data were produced by immunoSEQ multiplex PCR, yet TCRdb's version contains in-frame clones alone and is incomplete. The sample lists fewer than 3 million clones, around 92% occurring once. CD4+ cell separation produced CD45RA+ naive and CD45RA-negative memory subsets. Germline assignment: CDR1 SGDLS and CDR2 YYNGEE. Deletions cut 2 bases from V and 2 bases from J, with 7 bases between. The CDR3 covers 13 residues. This TCR was recovered from a man aged 18 to 29 in good health. Some clones in this sample may be carry-over from other donors' samples. The chain links TRBV9 to TRBJ1-2, with D hard to call. The sample comprised naive CD4+ T cells from PBMCs. Subset noted: CD45RA+ positively selected. CDR3 residues: CASSVRINYGYTF. The CDR3 region has the DNA TGTGCCAGCAGCGTCAGGATCAACTATGGCTACACCTTC.